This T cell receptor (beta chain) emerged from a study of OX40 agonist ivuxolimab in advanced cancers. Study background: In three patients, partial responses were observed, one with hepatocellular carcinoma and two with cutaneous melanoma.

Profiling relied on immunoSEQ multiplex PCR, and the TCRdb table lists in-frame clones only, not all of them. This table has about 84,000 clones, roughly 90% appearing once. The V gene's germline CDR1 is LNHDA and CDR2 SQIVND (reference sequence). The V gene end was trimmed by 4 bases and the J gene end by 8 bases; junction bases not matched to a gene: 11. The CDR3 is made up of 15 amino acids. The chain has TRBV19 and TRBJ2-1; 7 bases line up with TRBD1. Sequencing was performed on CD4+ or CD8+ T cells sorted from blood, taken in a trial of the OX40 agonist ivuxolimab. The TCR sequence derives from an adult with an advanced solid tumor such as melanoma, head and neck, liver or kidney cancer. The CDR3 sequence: CASSTDRVMNYEQFF. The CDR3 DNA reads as TGTGCCAGTAGTACAGACAGGGTGATGAACTATGAGCAGTTCTTC. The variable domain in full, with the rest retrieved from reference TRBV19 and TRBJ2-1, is DGGITQSPKYLFRKEGQNVTLSCEQNLNHDAMYWYRQDPGQGLRLIYYSQIVNDFQKGDIAEGYSVSREKKESFPLTVTSAQKNPTAFYLCASSTDRVMNYEQFFGPGTRLTVL.